This T cell receptor beta chain was documented in a study of blood T cell repertoires in COVID-19. About the research overall: Acute and convalescent COVID-19 specimens originated in the United States, Italy and Spain. T cells, B-cell-depleted T cells, or PBMCs supplied cDNA or gDNA.

Method: immunoSEQ multiplex PCR; TCRdb's copy keeps in-frame clones and lacks some. The table includes a few hundred thousand clones, roughly four fifths detected once. Enrolment of Seattle patients took place during active infection, and they were followed longitudinally. CDR3 length equals 16 residues. V was clipped by 5 bases and J by 7 bases; unmatched bases: 14. Germline-derived CDR1 and CDR2 are MDHEN and SYDVKM. The clonotype was recovered from an older woman with COVID-19, enrolled during active disease. The chain links TRBV28 to TRBJ1-1; 9 bases align to TRBD1. Sequencing was performed on peripheral blood. The CDR3, as DNA: TGTGCCAGCAGTGCCAACCGGGACAGGGCGAGGGGTGAAGCTTTCTTT. This codes for CASSANRDRARGEAFF.